Listed here are 27 T cell receptor beta chains from one sample, sequenced in a study of cytomegalovirus exposure and HLA in healthy donors (dated by TCRdb to about 2017). Library preparation used the immunoSEQ multiplex PCR assay. For the multiplex PCR, a mixture combining 60 forward primers for TCR Vbeta segments and 13 reverse primers for TCR Jbeta segments was used. As stored in TCRdb, this immuneACCESS dataset retains in-frame rearrangements with V and J assigned. A fraction of the clones does not appear; measured against another copy, unresolved V genes explain less than half of the discrepancy, and the remainder lacks a known reason. Within this sample are 83,000 or so clones, with about 79% of them counted one time only. The top ten clonotypes cover about 6.4% of the sample. Material for sequencing was PBMCs. The receptors originated from a female donor in good health and CMV-seronegative.

The rearrangement joins TRBV2 to TRBJ1-2; 10 nucleotides match TRBD1. V was pared by 7 bases and J by 6 bases, with 8 bases of the junction left unmatched. Germline CDR1 and CDR2: SNHLY and FYNNEI. The CDR3 is 14 residues long. The CDR3 nucleotides are TGTGCCAGCAAAGCCAGACAGGGGGCAAATGGCTACACCTTC. Protein sequence: CASKARQGANGYTF.

This clone was counted a few times. The gene calls are TRBV2 and TRBJ2-5; D is uncertain. The ends were cut back, 3 bases at V and 2 bases at J, with 7 bases in the middle. The V gene's germline CDR1 is SNHLY and CDR2 FYNNEI. The CDR3 totals 13 residues. As DNA, the CDR3 is TGTGCCAGCAGTGAGCAGATACAAGAGACCCAGTACTTC. Encoded protein: CASSEQIQETQYF.

V is TRBV4-2 and J is TRBJ2-7; D remains unclear. Trimming stripped 1 base from V and 3 bases from J, with 10 bases between. Germline values: CDR1 LGHNA, CDR2 YNFKEQ. This CDR3 is built from 14 residues. CDR3 protein: CASSQGEGDYEQYF. The CDR3, as DNA: TGTGCCAGCAGCCAAGGCGAAGGAGACTACGAGCAGTACTTC.

V gene TRBV6-1 combines with J gene TRBJ2-2; weak D call: TRBD1 (5 bases). The CDR3 loop spans 12 amino acids. CDR1 and CDR2 (germline): MNHNS, SASEGT. V lost 8 bases to trimming and J lost 6 bases, with 10 bases between them. CDR3 coding DNA: TGTGCCAGCCAGGGTGTGGCCGGGGAGCTGTTTTTT. Translated: CASQGVAGELFF.

J is TRBJ2-5 and V is TRBV9; D unresolved. The V end was cut by 0 bases, the J end by 5 bases, with 5 bases between. Germline assignment: CDR1 SGDLS and CDR2 YYNGEE. This CDR3 comprises 12 residues. As DNA, the CDR3 is TGTGCCAGCAGCGTAGAACAGGAGACCCAGTACTTC. Translating gives CASSVEQETQYF.

The V call is TRBV11-2, the J call TRBJ1-4; 9 bases are shared with TRBD1. The J segment lost 0 bases and the V segment lost 5 bases, leaving 7 bases of the junction unmatched. CDR1 and CDR2 from the germline V gene are SGHAT and FQNNGV. This CDR3 is built from 17 residues. CDR3 in amino acids: CASSVRQGGATNEKLFF. The CDR3 DNA is TGTGCCAGCAGCGTGAGACAGGGGGGTGCAACTAATGAAAAACTGTTTTTT.

The table lists this clone with a few counts. The chain recombines TRBV28 with TRBJ1-4; D may be TRBD1 (6 bases). V was pared by 6 bases and J by 8 bases, with 16 bases between. The CDR3 consists of 14 residues. Germline V gives CDR1 MDHEN, CDR2 SYDVKM. The CDR3 DNA reads TGTGCCAGCAGCAACGGGGGGGCGGACGAAAAACTGTTTTTT. Amino acid sequence: CASSNGGADEKLFF. Variable domain in full (rest from reference TRBV28 and TRBJ1-4): DVKVTQSSRYLVKRTGEKVFLECVQDMDHENMFWYRQDPGLGLRLIYFSYDVKMKEKGDIPEGYSVSREKKERFSLILESASTNQTSMYLCASSNGGADEKLFFGSGTQLSVL.

This sequence joins TRBV6-5 and TRBJ2-7, with TRBD2 identical over 11 bases. This CDR3 is 16 amino acids long. V lost 0 bases, J lost 7 bases, and 8 bases stayed unmatched. The V gene's germline CDR1 is MNHEY and CDR2 SVGAGI. As DNA, the CDR3 is TGTGCCAGCAGTTACTCCCATAGCGGGAGGGTCTGGGAGCAGTACTTC. This encodes CASSYSHSGRVWEQYF.

The chain couples TRBV2 to TRBJ2-5; a weak D match, TRBD2 (6 bases). CDR1 is SNHLY, CDR2 FYNNEI, per germline. This CDR3 is built from 12 residues. Trimming shortened V by 7 bases and J by 5 bases, and 11 bases separated the two germline ends. CDR3 sequence reads: CASTGVVETQYF. Here the CDR3 DNA reads TGTGCCAGCACGGGGGTAGTGGAGACCCAGTACTTC.

This clone was picked up a small number of times. J is TRBJ1-1 and V is TRBV7-3; the match to TRBD1 covers 8 bases. CDR1 is SGHTA, CDR2 FQGTGA, per germline. V lost 8 bases, J lost 1 base, and 0 bases stayed unmatched. There are 12 residues in the CDR3. The CDR3 spells CASGQGNTEAFF. CDR3 coding DNA: TGTGCCAGCGGACAGGGGAACACTGAAGCTTTCTTT.

The chain couples TRBV7-2 to TRBJ2-3, with a tentative D call TRBD2 (5 bases). Trimming removed 5 bases from V and 2 bases from J, with 8 bases in between. Germline V gives CDR1 SGHTA, CDR2 FQGNSA. There are 13 residues in the CDR3. The CDR3 reads CASSNRDTDTQYF. The CDR3 DNA follows: TGTGCCAGCAGCAACCGGGACACAGATACGCAGTATTTT.

The chain uses TRBV6-5 and TRBJ2-7, with D perhaps matching TRBD2 (6 bases). The CDR3 is 11 amino acids. Trimming took 4 bases from V and 7 from J, leaving 8 bases between them. From germline, CDR1 is MNHEY and CDR2 SVGAGI. CDR3 bases: TGTGCCAGCAGTTCGGGGACTGAGCAGTACTTC. Translation: CASSSGTEQYF.

There are a few counts of this clone. CDR3 sequence reads: CASSTWGQGVKPQHF. The CDR3 DNA follows: TGTGCCAGTAGCACCTGGGGACAGGGTGTAAAGCCCCAGCATTTT. This chain connects TRBV19 to TRBJ1-5; 9 nucleotides align to TRBD1. The CDR3 totals 15 residues. CDR1 and CDR2 (germline): LNHDA, SQIVND (reference sequence). V shed 6 bases and J 8 bases; nucleotides not matched to a gene: 11. Full variable domain (remainder filled in from reference TRBV19 and TRBJ1-5): DGGITQSPKYLFRKEGQNVTLSCEQNLNHDAMYWYRQDPGQGLRLIYYSQIVNDFQKGDIAEGYSVSREKKESFPLTVTSAQKNPTAFYLCASSTWGQGVKPQHFGDGTRLSIL.

This chain uses TRBV6-6 with TRBJ2-5; the D gene is possibly TRBD1 (5 bases). The CDR3 sequence is 15 residues long. CDR1 and CDR2 from the germline V gene are MNHNY and SVGAGI (reference sequence). V was trimmed by 9 bases and J by 4 bases, leaving 21 bases between them. The CDR3 loop is CARNRMQGRGETQYF. The DNA for the CDR3 is TGTGCCAGAAACCGTATGCAGGGTAGAGGAGAGACCCAGTACTTC.

CDR3: CASSSLAGNTEAFF. CDR3 nucleotides: TGCGCCAGCAGCTCCCTCGCCGGGAACACTGAAGCTTTCTTT. The J gene is TRBJ1-1, the V gene TRBV5-1; D gene uncertain. Per the germline V gene, CDR1 is SGHRS and CDR2 is YFSETQ. V was trimmed by 3 bases and J by 1 base, leaving 10 bases between them. This CDR3 has 14 amino acids. The variable domain in full, completed from reference TRBV5-1 and TRBJ1-1, reads KAGVTQTPRYLIKTRGQQVTLSCSPISGHRSVSWYQQTPGQGLQFLFEYFSETQRNKGNFPGRFSGRQFSNSRSEMNVSTLELGDSALYLCASSSLAGNTEAFFGQGTRLTVV.

The V and J genes are TRBV4-1 and TRBJ2-1; 9 nucleotides line up with TRBD2. Germline loops: CDR1 MGHRA, CDR2 YSYEKL. The CDR3 covers 16 residues. Germline trimming cut 0 bases from V and 6 bases from J; bases unmatched to any gene: 6. CDR3 sequence: CASSQEGGTSRNEQFF. CDR3 coding DNA: TGCGCCAGCAGCCAAGAAGGCGGGACTAGCCGCAATGAGCAGTTCTTC.

The chain has TRBV7-2 and TRBJ2-3; 7 bases are shared with TRBD2. Germline assignment: CDR1 SGHTA and CDR2 FQGNSA. V gave up 2 bases and J gave up 6 bases; unmatched junction bases: 8. This CDR3 is 15 amino acids long. CDR3: CASSLRAGLGDTQYF. CDR3 DNA: TGTGCCAGCAGCTTACGAGCGGGGCTCGGGGATACGCAGTATTTT.

The rearrangement uses TRBV30 and TRBJ2-7, with TRBD1 matching over 7 bases. Unmatched junction bases numbered 2, after V lost 3 bases and J lost 3 bases. Germline V gene data show CDR1 as GTSNPN and CDR2 as SVGIG (reference sequence). This CDR3 has 12 amino acids. The CDR3 spells CAWRPGGYEQYF. In DNA form, the CDR3 reads TGTGCCTGGAGACCAGGGGGCTACGAGCAGTACTTC.

This chain uses TRBV7-2 with TRBJ2-5; 9 positions agree with TRBD1. CDR1 SGHTA and CDR2 FQGNSA come from the germline V gene. With V trimmed by 1 base and J by 3 bases, 3 bases remained unmatched. CDR3 size: 15 residues. CDR3: CASSLGDRDEETQYF. CDR3 nucleotides: TGTGCCAGCAGCTTAGGGGACAGGGACGAAGAGACCCAGTACTTC.

The rearrangement links TRBV6-6 to TRBJ2-1; possibly TRBD1 for D (6 bases). This CDR3 has 15 residues. Germline V CDR1 and CDR2: MNHNY, SVGAGI (reference sequence). Trimming cost V 2 bases and J 5 bases, with 13 bases left between them. CDR3 in DNA: TGTGCCAGCAGTTACAACAGGGAGTGGGACAATGAGCAGTTCTTC. Amino acid sequence: CASSYNREWDNEQFF.

A remark on this clone: At one end, the junction sequence differs from germline, possibly due to a read error. The chain uses TRBV7-8 and TRBJ2-1, with 12 nucleotides matching TRBD2. The V gene's germline CDR1 is SGHVS and CDR2 FQNEAQ. CDR3 length equals 14 residues. The CDR3 sequence: CASSLAGGYNEQFF. Written as DNA, the CDR3 is TGTGCCAGCAGCCTAGCGGGAGGGTACAATGAGCAGTTCTTC.

The genes are TRBV18 and TRBJ2-3; 7 nucleotides agree with TRBD2. Unmatched junction bases numbered 8, after V lost 6 bases and J lost 2 bases. The CDR3 loop spans 15 amino acids. Per the germline V gene, CDR1 is KGHSH and CDR2 is LQKENI. The CDR3 loop reads CASSPSRGVTDTQYF. The CDR3 DNA sequence: TGTGCCAGCTCCCCGTCACGGGGGGTCACAGATACGCAGTATTTT.

This chain joins TRBV5-1 and TRBJ2-1; 7 bases agree with TRBD1. CDR1 SGHRS and CDR2 YFSETQ come from the germline V gene. With 6 bases clipped from V and 2 bases from J, the junction kept 11 bases outside the gene matches. The CDR3 has 16 amino acids. In nucleotides, the CDR3 is TGCGCCAGCACCTCAGGCGGGCAGGGGGCCTACAATGAGCAGTTCTTC. Amino acids: CASTSGGQGAYNEQFF.

The rearrangement uses TRBV10-3 and TRBJ1-4, with 8 bases lining up with TRBD1. Trimming at V came to 0 bases and at J to 8 bases, leaving 8 bases not matched to a gene. This CDR3 has 16 amino acids. CDR1 is ENHRY, CDR2 SYGVKD, per germline. CDR3 residues: CAISESSGRGPEKLFF. The CDR3, as DNA: TGTGCCATCAGTGAGTCCTCGGGCAGGGGGCCAGAAAAACTGTTTTTT.

This rearrangement joins TRBV5-1 to TRBJ2-7; tentatively, D is TRBD1 (6 bases). CDR1 and CDR2 from the germline V gene are SGHRS and YFSETQ. Trimming took off 0 bases at V and 7 bases at J, with 14 bases between the two ends. The CDR3 is 14 amino acids. The CDR3 DNA reads as TGCGCCAGCAGCTTGGTAGGGGGAGAGGGGGAGCAGTACTTC. Protein product: CASSLVGGEGEQYF. Complete variable domain (other parts from reference TRBV5-1 and TRBJ2-7): KAGVTQTPRYLIKTRGQQVTLSCSPISGHRSVSWYQQTPGQGLQFLFEYFSETQRNKGNFPGRFSGRQFSNSRSEMNVSTLELGDSALYLCASSLVGGEGEQYFGPGTRLTVT.

CDR3 nucleotides: TGTGCCAGCACATATTACAGCCGGGACAGAAACTATGGCTACACCTTC. It is translated as CASTYYSRDRNYGYTF. The chain couples TRBV28 to TRBJ1-2; TRBD1 aligns across 7 bases. Trimming at V came to 7 bases and at J to 2 bases, leaving 13 bases not matched to a gene. Germline values: CDR1 MDHEN, CDR2 SYDVKM. CDR3 length: 16 residues.

This clone occurred a few times. Other DNA sequences in the sample encode the same CDR3. The genes are TRBV5-4 and TRBJ1-1; 7 bases line up with TRBD1. Losses at the gene ends were 4 bases for V and 3 bases for J; bases not matched to a gene: 6. Germline CDR1 and CDR2: SGHNT and YYREEE (reference sequence). The CDR3 runs 14 residues. CDR3 bases: TGTGCCAGCAGCGTCGGACAGGATCACACTGAAGCTTTCTTT. Translated: CASSVGQDHTEAFF. Complete variable domain (other parts from reference TRBV5-4 and TRBJ1-1): ETGVTQSPTHLIKTRGQQVTLRCSSQSGHNTVSWYQQALGQGPQFIFQYYREEENGRGNFPPRFSGLQFPNYSSELNVNALELDDSALYLCASSVGQDHTEAFFGQGTRLTVV.